Listed here are 23 T cell receptor beta chains from one sample, sequenced in a study of Tregs in tolerant kidney transplant recipients. Assay used: immunoSEQ multiplex PCR; TCRdb lists only in-frame clones, some missing. The data hold under 50,000 clones, with roughly 89% observed a single time. Sequences were obtained from Tregs from blood. These receptors were taken from a human donor in good health.

This chain joins TRBV19 and TRBJ2-7, with unresolved D. Trimming cost V 2 bases and J 2 bases, with 10 bases left between them. CDR3 length: 14 amino acids. Germline V CDR1 and CDR2: LNHDA, SQIVND (reference sequence). The CDR3 region is CASSIRLVAYEQYF. DNA of the CDR3: TGTGCCAGTAGTATAAGGCTAGTTGCCTACGAGCAGTACTTC.

V and J are TRBV2 and TRBJ2-7; 8 nucleotides align to TRBD1. Trimming at V came to 4 bases and at J to 4 bases, leaving 6 bases not matched to a gene. Germline assignment: CDR1 SNHLY and CDR2 FYNNEI. This CDR3 has 14 residues. The CDR3 sequence is CASSGAGGKYEQYF. The CDR3 nucleotides read TGTGCCAGCAGTGGAGCAGGGGGCAAGTACGAGCAGTACTTC.

The J gene is TRBJ1-2, the V gene TRBV5-1, with a weak D call TRBD1 (5 bases). The length of the CDR3 is 14 residues. With 4 bases removed from V and 4 bases from J, the gap between germline ends came to 14 bases. Looked up from germline, CDR1 is SGHRS and CDR2 is YFSETQ. CDR3 coding DNA: TGCGCCAGCAGCCTTATCGGGGGGTCCTATGGCTACACCTTC. Translated: CASSLIGGSYGYTF.

The chain employs TRBV7-2 and TRBJ2-7; 8 bases match TRBD2. Per the germline V gene, CDR1 is SGHTA and CDR2 is FQGNSA. V trimming: 6 bases; J trimming: 0 bases; junction bases outside the gene matches: 4. The CDR3 is made up of 14 amino acids. The CDR3 is CASSGGTSSYEQYF. The CDR3 DNA reads TGTGCCAGCAGTGGGGGGACTAGCTCCTACGAGCAGTACTTC. The full variable domain, rest sourced from reference TRBV7-2 and TRBJ2-7, is GAGVSQSPSNKVTEKGKDVELRCDPISGHTALYWYRQSLGQGLEFLIYFQGNSAPDKSGLPSDRFSAERTGGSVSTLTIQRTQQEDSAVYLCASSGGTSSYEQYFGPGTRLTVT.

The rearrangement joins TRBV14 to TRBJ2-7, with 8 bases fitting TRBD2. The junction had 7 bases not matched to a gene; V was cut back by 4 bases and J by 2 bases. This CDR3 is 15 amino acids long. Germline V lookup: CDR1 SGHDN, CDR2 FVKESK. The CDR3 is CASSRVAGGPYEQYF. For the CDR3, the DNA is TGTGCCAGCAGCCGAGTGGCGGGAGGCCCCTACGAGCAGTACTTC. Combining the CDR3 with reference TRBV14 and TRBJ2-7 gives the whole variable domain EAGVTQFPSHSVIEKGQTVTLRCDPISGHDNLYWYRRVMGKEIKFLLHFVKESKQDESGMPNNRFLAERTGGTYSTLKVQPAELEDSGVYFCASSRVAGGPYEQYFGPGTRLTVT.

The V gene is TRBV7-8, the J gene TRBJ2-3; 9 bases agree with TRBD2. V lost 4 bases and J lost 8; bases outside the gene matches: 13. The germline CDR1 and CDR2 sequences are SGHVS and FQNEAQ. This CDR3 region has 16 residues. The CDR3 DNA reads TGTGCCAGCAGCTCCCCGACTAGCGGCTTCGTAGGTACGCAGTATTTT. Protein: CASSSPTSGFVGTQYF.

The chain uses TRBV6-5 and TRBJ2-3; 7 bases match TRBD2. The V segment lost 2 bases and the J segment 6 bases; nucleotides outside the gene matches: 8. This CDR3 is built from 15 residues. Germline CDR1 MNHEY, CDR2 SVGAGI. The CDR3 spells CASSYGGGRGDTQYF. The CDR3 coding sequence is TGTGCCAGCAGTTACGGCGGGGGACGGGGGGATACGCAGTATTTT.

Comment on this clone: A junction end diverges from the germline sequence, so it may reflect a read error. In the same sample, other DNA sequences code for this CDR3. The rearrangement links TRBV2 to TRBJ1-2; D call uncertain. Per the germline V gene, CDR1 is SNHLY and CDR2 is FYNNEI. CDR3 length: 14 residues. The CDR3 region is CASSEQSANYGYTF. The CDR3 region has the DNA TGTGCCAGCAGTGAACAGTCAGCTAACTACGGCTACACCTTC.

The chain carries TRBV7-9 and TRBJ1-2; 8 bases agree with TRBD1. Germline V gene lookup returns CDR1 SEHNR and CDR2 FQNEAQ (reference sequence). The V segment lost 2 bases and the J segment 1 base; nucleotides outside the gene matches: 3. The CDR3 contains 15 residues. CDR3 in amino acids: CASSLQTGDNYGYTF. CDR3 in DNA: TGTGCCAGCAGCTTACAGACAGGGGATAACTATGGCTACACCTTC.

V and J are TRBV2 and TRBJ2-7, with a tentative D call TRBD2 (5 bases). CDR1 is SNHLY, CDR2 FYNNEI, per germline. The CDR3 length is 15 residues. Trimming removed 5 bases from V and 2 bases from J, with 16 bases in between. CDR3 DNA sequence: TGTGCCAGCAGTCTTCCTCGTGGACTGCCCTACGAGCAGTACTTC. Encoded protein: CASSLPRGLPYEQYF.

As DNA, the CDR3 is TGTGCCAGCTCACCGAGGACAGGGCCCTACAATGAGCAGTTCTTC. Encoded protein: CASSPRTGPYNEQFF. The chain employs TRBV18 and TRBJ2-1; 8 bases are shared with TRBD1. Germline CDR1 reads KGHSH; CDR2 reads LQKENI. J gave up 2 bases and V 3 bases, and 3 bases lay outside the gene matches. This CDR3 comprises 15 residues.

J is TRBJ2-7 and V is TRBV4-1; D is uncertain. The germline gives CDR1 MGHRA, CDR2 YSYEKL. Between the trimmed V and J ends, which lost 2 bases and 10 bases, there was a span of 12 bases. The CDR3 covers 12 residues. CDR3 residues: CASSQFGERQYF. CDR3 in DNA: TGCGCCAGCAGCCAATTTGGTGAGCGACAGTACTTC.

The rearrangement uses TRBV19 and TRBJ1-2, with D tentatively TRBD1 (6 bases). Trimming shortened V by 6 bases and J by 5 bases, and 16 bases separated the two germline ends. Germline CDR1 LNHDA, CDR2 SQIVND (reference sequence). This CDR3 has 14 residues. The chain's CDR3 is CASRSQTGSYGYTF. CDR3 bases: TGTGCCAGTAGGAGCCAGACAGGCTCGTATGGCTACACCTTC.

The chain links TRBV7-9 to TRBJ1-2; 10 bases align to TRBD1. CDR1 is SEHNR and CDR2 is FQNEAQ in the germline V gene (reference sequence). The CDR3 covers 15 residues. The V segment lost 4 bases and the J segment 11 bases; nucleotides outside the gene matches: 13. CDR3 loop: CASSSRMTGGARYTF. Written as DNA, the CDR3 is TGTGCCAGCAGCTCTAGGATGACAGGGGGCGCAAGGTACACCTTC.

V usage is TRBV18 and J usage is TRBJ2-1; D is ambiguous. Per germline, CDR1 KGHSH and CDR2 LQKENI. V shed 5 bases and J shed 0 bases, with 14 bases lying between them. This CDR3 spans 16 amino acids. The CDR3 loop is CASSRLESSSYNEQFF. As DNA, the CDR3 is TGTGCCAGCTCAAGGTTAGAGTCCAGCTCCTACAATGAGCAGTTCTTC.

The chain links TRBV14 to TRBJ2-7, with 7 bases matching TRBD1. V gave up 0 bases and J gave up 2 bases; unmatched junction bases: 13. The CDR3 length is 18 residues. Germline CDR1 and CDR2: SGHDN and FVKESK. CDR3: CASSQDLGLGDRAYEQYF. DNA for the CDR3: TGTGCCAGCAGCCAAGATTTGGGTCTAGGAGACAGGGCCTACGAGCAGTACTTC.

The V gene is TRBV7-9, the J gene TRBJ2-5; maybe TRBD1 (6 bases). The CDR3 is 14 residues long. Trimming removed 6 bases from V and 7 bases from J, with 18 bases in between. Germline-derived CDR1 and CDR2 are SEHNR and FQNEAQ (reference sequence). The CDR3 nucleotides are TGTGCCAGCAGTTCGACAGGAGAAGGGGTGACCCAGTACTTC. This gives the protein CASSSTGEGVTQYF.

This chain links TRBV5-1 with TRBJ2-3; D uncertain. The V end was cut by 1 base, the J end by 7 bases, with 13 bases between. CDR1 and CDR2 (germline): SGHRS, YFSETQ. This CDR3 comprises 14 residues. The CDR3 sequence is CASSLNEVRNTQYF. CDR3 DNA sequence: TGCGCCAGCAGCTTGAATGAGGTACGGAATACGCAGTATTTT.

As DNA, the CDR3 is TGTGCCAGTAGTAGTCTAGCGGGAGCCTACAATGAGCAGTTCTTC. It specifies CASSSLAGAYNEQFF. J is TRBJ2-1 and V is TRBV19, with TRBD2 identical over 10 bases. CDR3 length: 15 residues. Trimming cost V 4 bases and J 2 bases; bases outside gene matches: 2. Germline V gives CDR1 LNHDA, CDR2 SQIVND (reference sequence).

The chain links TRBV4-1 to TRBJ1-2, with D unresolved. Trimming stripped 0 bases from V and 5 bases from J, with 16 bases between. The CDR3 spans 16 residues. The germline V gene encodes CDR1 MGHRA and CDR2 YSYEKL. CDR3 sequence reads: CASSQDRGPRSYGYTF. Written as DNA, the CDR3 is TGCGCCAGCAGCCAAGATCGTGGGCCCCGGTCATATGGCTACACCTTC.

A word on this clone: This CDR3 is also generated by other DNA sequences in the sample. The chain employs TRBV18 and TRBJ2-5; 8 bases are a match to TRBD1. Germline CDR1 and CDR2: KGHSH and LQKENI. V was pared by 3 bases and J by 5 bases, with 2 bases of the junction left unmatched. There are 13 residues in the CDR3. In nucleotides, the CDR3 is TGTGCCAGCTCACCCGGGACAGGCGAGACCCAGTACTTC. Translating gives CASSPGTGETQYF.

The genes are TRBV10-1 and TRBJ1-2; D unresolved. CDR1 WNHNN and CDR2 SYGVQD come from the germline V gene (reference sequence). CDR3 size: 12 residues. The V end was cut by 4 bases, the J end by 1 base, with 4 bases between. The CDR3 DNA reads as TGCGCCAGCAGTGGTGATAACTATGGCTACACCTTC. Translation: CASSGDNYGYTF.

V usage is TRBV5-6 and J usage is TRBJ1-2; 7 bases fit TRBD1. This CDR3 contains 14 residues. Germline CDR1 and CDR2: SGHDT and YYEEEE. Trimming took 0 bases from V and 4 from J; bases not matched to a gene: 3. CDR3 coding DNA: TGTGCCAGCAGCTTGGGACAGGGAACCTATGGCTACACCTTC. It specifies CASSLGQGTYGYTF.